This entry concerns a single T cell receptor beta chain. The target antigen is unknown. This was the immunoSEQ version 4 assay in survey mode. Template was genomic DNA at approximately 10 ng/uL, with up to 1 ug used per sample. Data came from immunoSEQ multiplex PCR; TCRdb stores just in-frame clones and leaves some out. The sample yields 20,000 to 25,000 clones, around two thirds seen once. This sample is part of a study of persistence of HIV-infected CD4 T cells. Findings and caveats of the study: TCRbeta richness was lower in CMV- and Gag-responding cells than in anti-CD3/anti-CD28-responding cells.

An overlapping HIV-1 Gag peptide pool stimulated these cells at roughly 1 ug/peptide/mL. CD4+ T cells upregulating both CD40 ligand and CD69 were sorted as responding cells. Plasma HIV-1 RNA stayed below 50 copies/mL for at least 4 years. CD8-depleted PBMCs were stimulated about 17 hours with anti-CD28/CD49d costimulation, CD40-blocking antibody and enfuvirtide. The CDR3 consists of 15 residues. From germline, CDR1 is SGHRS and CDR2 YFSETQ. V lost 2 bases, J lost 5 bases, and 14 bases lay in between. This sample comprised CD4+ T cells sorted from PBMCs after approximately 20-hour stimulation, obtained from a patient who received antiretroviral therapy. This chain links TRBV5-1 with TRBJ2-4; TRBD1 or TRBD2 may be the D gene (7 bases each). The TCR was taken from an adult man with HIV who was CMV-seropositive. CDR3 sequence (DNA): TGCGCCAGCAGCTTAGCCCAGGGGGGGCAAAACATTCAGTACTTC. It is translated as CASSLAQGGQNIQYF.